Listed below are T cell receptor beta chains from one sample, sequenced in a study of OX40 agonist ivuxolimab in advanced cancers. Produced via immunoSEQ multiplex PCR; TCRdb's table is partial and in-frame only. Here the sample spans tens of thousands of clones, under 95% being singletons. Sequences were derived from CD4+ or CD8+ T cells sorted from blood, sampled in a trial of the OX40 agonist ivuxolimab. The receptors stem from an adult with an advanced solid tumor such as melanoma, head and neck, liver or kidney cancer. CDR3s include the opening cysteine and the closing phenylalanine or tryptophan. The D gene is left open where the match is weak. Only part of the rows carry a size: once, few, many, or a class if the clone is expanded.

V gene	CDR3 length	clone size	J gene	D gene	CDR3 protein	CDR3 DNA
TRBV19	14	.	TRBJ2-5	.	CASSIGTSQETQYF	TGTGCCAGTAGTATAGGAACCTCACAAGAGACCCAGTACTTC
TRBV19	18	once	TRBJ1-4	TRBD1	CASSIAGTGHLVGEKLFF	TGTGCCAGTAGTATAGCTGGGACAGGACATTTAGTAGGTGAAAAACTGTTTTTT
TRBV5-6	16	.	TRBJ2-2	.	CASSLVISANTGELFF	TGTGCCAGCAGTTTGGTAATATCCGCGAACACCGGGGAGCTGTTTTTT
TRBV5-1	18	.	TRBJ2-6	.	CASTISGTVSSGANVLTF	TGCGCCAGCACGATCTCCGGGACTGTCAGCTCTGGGGCCAACGTCCTGACTTTC
TRBV6-5	11	.	TRBJ2-3	.	CASSYRDTQYF	TGTGCCAGCAGTTACAGAGATACGCAGTATTTT
TRBV6-6	16	.	TRBJ2-2	TRBD2	CASGLVPAGATGELFF	TGTGCCAGTGGGCTCGTCCCAGCGGGAGCGACCGGGGAGCTGTTTTTT
TRBV19	13	.	TRBJ1-5	.	CASSTLWGQPQHF	TGTGCCAGTAGTACCCTCTGGGGGCAGCCCCAGCATTTT
TRBV14	17	.	TRBJ1-2	TRBD1	CASELGQGEINNYGYTF	TGTGCCAGCGAGCTGGGGCAGGGGGAGATTAATAACTATGGCTACACCTTC
TRBV27	15	.	TRBJ1-1	TRBD1	CASSLSPQGATEAFF	TGTGCCAGCAGTTTATCTCCGCAGGGGGCCACTGAAGCTTTCTTT
TRBV5-1	15	.	TRBJ1-1	.	CASMRGLLPNTEAFF	TGCGCCAGCATGAGGGGTCTACTCCCGAACACTGAAGCTTTCTTT
TRBV9	14	.	TRBJ2-1	TRBD2	CASSLSGRFNEQFF	TGTGCCAGCAGCCTAAGCGGGAGATTCAATGAGCAGTTCTTC
TRBV4-1	14	once	TRBJ2-5	TRBD2	CASSLTSGSETQYF	TGCGCCAGCAGCCTGACTAGCGGGAGTGAGACCCAGTACTTC
TRBV30	11	.	TRBJ1-2	.	CAWTQNYGYTF	TGTGCCTGGACACAGAACTATGGCTACACCTTC
TRBV28	14	once	TRBJ2-7	.	CASSPPALGYEQYF	TGTGCCAGCAGTCCCCCAGCCCTTGGCTACGAGCAGTACTTC
TRBV15	14	.	TRBJ1-4	.	CATSRRMTSEKLFF	TGTGCCACCAGCAGGCGAATGACGAGTGAAAAACTGTTTTTT
TRBV4-3	18	.	TRBJ2-7	TRBD2	CASSQDRSSGSASYEQYF	TGCGCCAGCAGCCAAGATCGGTCTAGCGGGAGCGCCTCCTACGAGCAGTACTTC
TRBV11-1	15	.	TRBJ1-4	.	CASSLAAEGGEKLFF	TGTGCCAGCAGCTTAGCGGCGGAGGGCGGTGAAAAACTGTTTTTT
TRBV5-1	17	.	TRBJ1-1	TRBD1	CASSLAGLGTVQAEAFF	TGCGCCAGCAGCTTGGCGGGGCTCGGGACAGTGCAAGCTGAAGCTTTCTTT
TRBV4-2	14	.	TRBJ2-7	.	CASSQTGTTNEQYF	TGTGCCAGCAGCCAGACCGGGACAACCAACGAGCAGTACTTC
TRBV29-1	11	.	TRBJ1-4	.	CSVIRGEKLFF	TGCAGCGTTATTAGGGGTGAAAAACTGTTTTTT
TRBV5-5	14	.	TRBJ2-3	TRBD2	CASSEGTSASGSNF	TGTGCCAGCAGCGAGGGGACTAGCGCATCAGGTTCGAATTTT
TRBV4-3	16	.	TRBJ2-3	TRBD2	CASSQIGGRATDTQYF	TGCGCCAGCAGCCAGATAGGCGGGAGGGCCACAGATACGCAGTATTTT
TRBV29-1	14	.	TRBJ2-5	TRBD2	CSVPTGGAYETQYF	TGCAGCGTCCCCACGGGGGGGGCGTACGAGACCCAGTACTTC
TRBV18	15	.	TRBJ2-5	.	CASSPSAADQETQYF	TGTGCCAGCTCACCATCAGCGGCAGACCAAGAGACCCAGTACTTC
TRBV7-9	19	.	TRBJ2-2	TRBD2	CASSKGPNTGTSRIGELFF	TGTGCCAGCAGCAAGGGGCCGAATACCGGGACTAGTCGGATTGGGGAGCTGTTTTTT
TRBV11-2	16	.	TRBJ2-3	.	CASSLGVAELGDTQYF	TGTGCCAGCAGCTTGGGAGTAGCGGAGCTAGGAGATACGCAGTATTTT
TRBV7-6	17	.	TRBJ1-3	TRBD1	CASIHNPGTGTGNTIYF	TGTGCCAGCATTCATAATCCCGGGACAGGCACTGGAAACACCATATATTTT
TRBV29-1	11	once	TRBJ1-1	.	CSVGVGTEAFF	TGCAGCGTGGGGGTTGGCACTGAAGCTTTCTTT
TRBV29-1	14	.	TRBJ1-1	.	CSAPGLGAGSEAFF	TGCAGCGCCCCAGGTTTAGGGGCTGGATCTGAAGCTTTCTTT